This is a list of T cell receptor beta chains from one sample in a study of T cells in Graves' hyperthyroidism and ophthalmopathy. TCRdb used MiXCR to reprocess the multiplex PCR reads, holding one entry per CDR3 protein. This table has hundreds of thousands of distinct CDR3 sequences, just over 35% appearing once. Sequencing was performed on blood. These receptors were taken from a woman in her 40s with Graves' hyperthyroidism. CDR3s include the opening cysteine and the closing phenylalanine or tryptophan. The D gene is left open where the match is weak. Part of the rows lack a size; the others show once, few, many or a class for expanded clones.

abundance: NA; j_gene: TRBJ1-1; v_gene: TRBV20-1; d_gene: NA; CDR3nt: TGCAGTGCTTTCACAGGGAGGGCCAGCACTGAAGCTTTCTTT; CDR3aa: CSAFTGRASTEAFF
abundance: few; j_gene: TRBJ1-2; v_gene: TRBV20-1; d_gene: TRBD1; CDR3nt: TGCAGTGCTCACGGCGGGGACAGGGTCTATGTTAACTATGGCTACACCTTC; CDR3aa: CSAHGGDRVYVNYGYTF
abundance: many; j_gene: TRBJ2-5; v_gene: TRBV7-2; d_gene: TRBD2; CDR3nt: TGTGCCAGCAGCCTAGGAGGACTAGGACAAGAGACCCAGTACTTC; CDR3aa: CASSLGGLGQETQYF
abundance: many; j_gene: TRBJ1-3; v_gene: TRBV29-1; d_gene: NA; CDR3nt: TGCAGCGTTGTTCTAAGCCTGGGCCCTGGAAACACCATATATTTT; CDR3aa: CSVVLSLGPGNTIYF
abundance: few; j_gene: TRBJ2-2; v_gene: TRBV2; d_gene: TRBD2; CDR3nt: TGTGCCAGCAGTACACTAGCGGCGAACACCGGGGAGCTGTTTTTT; CDR3aa: CASSTLAANTGELFF
abundance: many; j_gene: TRBJ1-6; v_gene: TRBV7-8; d_gene: NA; CDR3nt: TGTGCCAGCAGTCTGGACCGATCACCCCTCCACTTT; CDR3aa: CASSLDRSPLHF
abundance: few; j_gene: TRBJ1-6; v_gene: TRBV10-3; d_gene: TRBD1; CDR3nt: TGTGCCATCAGTATGGACAGGGGATATTCACCCCTCCACTTT; CDR3aa: CAISMDRGYSPLHF
abundance: few; j_gene: TRBJ1-4; v_gene: TRBV20-1; d_gene: NA; CDR3nt: TGCAGTGCTAGAGATCTACGTTTCGGTGAAAAACTGTTTTTT; CDR3aa: CSARDLRFGEKLFF
abundance: few; j_gene: TRBJ2-7; v_gene: TRBV6-1; d_gene: TRBD1; CDR3nt: TGTGCCAGCAGTGAAGAAGTATCCAGGGGGACAGGTGACTCCTACGAGCAGTACTTC; CDR3aa: CASSEEVSRGTGDSYEQYF
abundance: NA; j_gene: TRBJ2-7; v_gene: TRBV29-1; d_gene: NA; CDR3nt: TGCAGCGTTGAGGGGGACCGGGACGGACACTACGAGCAGTACTTC; CDR3aa: CSVEGDRDGHYEQYF
abundance: NA; j_gene: TRBJ1-5; v_gene: TRBV10-3; d_gene: NA; CDR3nt: TGTGCCATCAGTGAAAAATACAGGGATCAGCCCCAGCATTTT; CDR3aa: CAISEKYRDQPQHF
abundance: NA; j_gene: TRBJ2-7; v_gene: TRBV13; d_gene: TRBD1; CDR3nt: TGTGCCAGCAGCTGGAATTCAGGGGGCTCCTACGAGCAGTACTTC; CDR3aa: CASSWNSGGSYEQYF
abundance: NA; j_gene: TRBJ2-3; v_gene: TRBV12-3/TRBV12-4; d_gene: TRBD1; CDR3nt: TGTGCCAGCAGGGGGACAGGAGATACGCAGTATTTT; CDR3aa: CASRGTGDTQYF
abundance: many; j_gene: TRBJ2-5; v_gene: TRBV28; d_gene: NA; CDR3nt: TGTGCCAGCAGGGGCCAGACAAGTACCAAGAAGACCCAGTACTTC; CDR3aa: CASRGQTSTKKTQYF
abundance: many; j_gene: TRBJ2-5; v_gene: TRBV20-1; d_gene: TRBD2; CDR3nt: TGCAGTGCTAGACCCTGGGGGCTAGCGGGATCCAAAGAGACCCAGTACTTC; CDR3aa: CSARPWGLAGSKETQYF
abundance: few; j_gene: TRBJ2-5; v_gene: TRBV7-9; d_gene: TRBD1; CDR3nt: TGTGCCAGCAGCTTAGCGCGGGGGACAGGGGAGACCCAGTACTTC; CDR3aa: CASSLARGTGETQYF
abundance: NA; j_gene: TRBJ2-5; v_gene: TRBV19; d_gene: TRBD2; CDR3nt: TGTGCCAGTAGTCTCGGACTAGCGGTACTACAAGAGACCCAGTACTTC; CDR3aa: CASSLGLAVLQETQYF
abundance: NA; j_gene: TRBJ1-5; v_gene: TRBV20-1; d_gene: NA; CDR3nt: TGCAGTGCCAGCCTTACACTCCGCGGTCAGCCCCAGCATTTT; CDR3aa: CSASLTLRGQPQHF
abundance: NA; j_gene: TRBJ1-2; v_gene: TRBV27; d_gene: NA; CDR3nt: TGTGCCAGCAGTTGGCAGGGGAAATCTGGCTACACCTTC; CDR3aa: CASSWQGKSGYTF
abundance: many; j_gene: TRBJ1-2; v_gene: TRBV7-2; d_gene: NA; CDR3nt: TGTGCCAGCAGCTGGCCCGGGGGACATACTGGCTACACCTTC; CDR3aa: CASSWPGGHTGYTF
abundance: few; j_gene: TRBJ1-1; v_gene: TRBV7-9; d_gene: NA; CDR3nt: TGTGCCAGCAGCCCAACCCAGGGCTCGCGCCCTGAAGCTTTCTTT; CDR3aa: CASSPTQGSRPEAFF
abundance: NA; j_gene: TRBJ2-2; v_gene: TRBV7-6; d_gene: TRBD1; CDR3nt: TGTGCCAGCAGCTTATTACAGGGGGAAGGGGGTGCCGGGGAGCTGTTTTTT; CDR3aa: CASSLLQGEGGAGELFF
abundance: few; j_gene: TRBJ1-6; v_gene: TRBV11-2; d_gene: NA; CDR3nt: TGTGCCAGCAGCTTATATAGGTTGGGCAATTCACCCCTCCACTTT; CDR3aa: CASSLYRLGNSPLHF
abundance: few; j_gene: TRBJ2-7; v_gene: TRBV10-1; d_gene: NA; CDR3nt: TGCGCCAGCAGTGAGTCGGAGGGAGAGTACTTC; CDR3aa: CASSESEGEYF
abundance: NA; j_gene: TRBJ2-5; v_gene: TRBV12-5; d_gene: NA; CDR3nt: TGTGCTAGTGGTTTGGAACACCAAGAGACCCAGTACTTC; CDR3aa: CASGLEHQETQYF
abundance: NA; j_gene: TRBJ1-5; v_gene: TRBV7-2; d_gene: NA; CDR3nt: TGTGCCAGCAGTTCCCTGGGGGGGTCGGTCGCGCCCCAGCATTTT; CDR3aa: CASSSLGGSVAPQHF
abundance: many; j_gene: TRBJ1-4; v_gene: TRBV14; d_gene: NA; CDR3nt: TGTGCCAGCAGCCGGGCAGTGAATGAAAAACTGTTTTTT; CDR3aa: CASSRAVNEKLFF
abundance: few; j_gene: TRBJ2-7; v_gene: TRBV11-2; d_gene: TRBD1; CDR3nt: TGTGCCAGCAGCCCAGGGTTGGGGACAGTCTTCCCCTACGAGCAGTACTTC; CDR3aa: CASSPGLGTVFPYEQYF
abundance: once; j_gene: TRBJ2-1; v_gene: TRBV7-8; d_gene: NA; CDR3nt: TGTGCCAGCAGCTTAGGGCGGGGATACAATGAGCAGTTCTTC; CDR3aa: CASSLGRGYNEQFF
abundance: NA; j_gene: TRBJ1-1; v_gene: TRBV24-1; d_gene: TRBD1; CDR3nt: TGTGCCACCAGTGAGCGGACAGGGGTTGCTTTCTTT; CDR3aa: CATSERTGVAFF
abundance: many; j_gene: TRBJ1-3; v_gene: TRBV2; d_gene: NA; CDR3nt: TGTGCCAGCAGTGTAGACAGAGTAGCCGGAAACACCATATATTTT; CDR3aa: CASSVDRVAGNTIYF
abundance: many; j_gene: TRBJ1-2; v_gene: TRBV14; d_gene: TRBD1; CDR3nt: TGTGCCAGCAGTCGGACCGGGACAGGGTATGGCTACACCTTC; CDR3aa: CASSRTGTGYGYTF
abundance: few; j_gene: TRBJ1-3; v_gene: TRBV29-1; d_gene: NA; CDR3nt: TGCAGCGTTAGGAAGGGATCGTCCGGAAACACCATATATTTT; CDR3aa: CSVRKGSSGNTIYF
abundance: NA; j_gene: TRBJ1-5; v_gene: TRBV2; d_gene: NA; CDR3nt: TGTGCCAGAGAAAGGGTGACACTGCATTTT; CDR3aa: CARERVTLHF
abundance: few; j_gene: TRBJ2-5; v_gene: TRBV7-2; d_gene: NA; CDR3nt: TGTGCCAGCACCTCGGGGAATTACCCAGAGACCCAGTACTTC; CDR3aa: CASTSGNYPETQYF
abundance: many; j_gene: TRBJ1-6; v_gene: TRBV19; d_gene: NA; CDR3nt: TGTGCCAGTAGTACACCATCTCGTACGGGGACACGGTATGGGTCACCCCTCCACTTT; CDR3aa: CASSTPSRTGTRYGSPLHF
abundance: many; j_gene: TRBJ1-1; v_gene: TRBV15; d_gene: NA; CDR3nt: TGTGCCACCAGCAGAGTGGAGGGGAGGGGAGCTTTCTTT; CDR3aa: CATSRVEGRGAFF
abundance: few; j_gene: TRBJ2-7; v_gene: TRBV7-2; d_gene: TRBD2; CDR3nt: TGTGCCAGCAGCGCCGGACTAGCTTCGTCCTACGAGCAGTACTTC; CDR3aa: CASSAGLASSYEQYF
abundance: few; j_gene: TRBJ2-3; v_gene: TRBV15; d_gene: NA; CDR3nt: TGTGCCACCAGCTCCCCCCCCGGAGATACGCAGTATTTT; CDR3aa: CATSSPPGDTQYF
abundance: NA; j_gene: TRBJ2-2; v_gene: TRBV6-5; d_gene: NA; CDR3nt: TGTGCCATCAGTTACTCGACGGAGGGGCGCGGCGGGGAGCTGTTTTTT; CDR3aa: CAISYSTEGRGGELFF
abundance: NA; j_gene: TRBJ1-6; v_gene: TRBV15; d_gene: NA; CDR3nt: TGTGCCACCAGCAGAAACCCTCGATTGAAGCTCTCCTATAATTCACCCCTCCACTTT; CDR3aa: CATSRNPRLKLSYNSPLHF
abundance: NA; j_gene: TRBJ1-1; v_gene: TRBV3-1; d_gene: NA; CDR3nt: TGTGCCAGCAGCCCTCAAGCAGCGAACACTGAAGCTTTCTTT; CDR3aa: CASSPQAANTEAFF